This TCR beta chain originates from a study of T cells in Graves' hyperthyroidism and ophthalmopathy. Study-wide points: Blood also contained most expanded thyroid clonotypes above 0.001.

Extraction of PBMCs used 7.5 to 10 ml of fresh peripheral blood. Trimming removed 8 bases from V and 0 bases from J, with 14 bases in between. CDR3 length: 15 amino acids. This clonotype came up many times. Antigen specificity is unknown. RNA transcripts yielded amplified TCR beta CDR3 regions. The HTBI set primed first-round TCR CDR3 RT-PCR. MiXCR, applied by TCRdb to the multiplex PCR reads, yields one record per CDR3 protein. The sample lists under 300,000 distinct CDR3 sequences; 15% were seen once. The sequence came from a woman aged 45-65 years with Graves' hyperthyroidism that later progressed to Graves' ophthalmopathy. This chain joins TRBV12-3 or TRBV12-4 and TRBJ1-3; D is undetermined. Sequenced input: blood. DNA of the CDR3: TGTGCCAGCTCCCGTATGTGGGTCTCTGGAAACACCATATATTTT. Translating it yields CASSRMWVSGNTIYF.